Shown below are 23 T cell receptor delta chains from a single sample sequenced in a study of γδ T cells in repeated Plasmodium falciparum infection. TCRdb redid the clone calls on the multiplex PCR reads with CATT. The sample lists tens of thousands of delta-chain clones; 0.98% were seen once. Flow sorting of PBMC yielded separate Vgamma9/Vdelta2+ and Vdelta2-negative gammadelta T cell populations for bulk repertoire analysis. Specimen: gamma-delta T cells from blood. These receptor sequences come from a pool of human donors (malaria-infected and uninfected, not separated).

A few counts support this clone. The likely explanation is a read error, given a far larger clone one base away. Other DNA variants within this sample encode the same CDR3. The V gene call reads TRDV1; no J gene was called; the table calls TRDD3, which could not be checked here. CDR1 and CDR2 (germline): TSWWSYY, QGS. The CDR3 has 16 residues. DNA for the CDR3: TGTGCTCTTGGGGAACTAAAAGGACGAAGCGTCGATAAGCTCATCTTT. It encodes CALGELKGRSVDKLIF.

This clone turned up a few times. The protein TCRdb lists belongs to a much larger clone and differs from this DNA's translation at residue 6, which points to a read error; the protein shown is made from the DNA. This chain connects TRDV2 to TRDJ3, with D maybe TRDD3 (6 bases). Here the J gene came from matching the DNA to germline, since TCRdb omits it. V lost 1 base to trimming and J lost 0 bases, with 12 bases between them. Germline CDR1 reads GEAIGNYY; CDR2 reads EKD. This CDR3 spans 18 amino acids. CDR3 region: CACDTDTASSWDTRQMFF. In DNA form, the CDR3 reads TGTGCCTGTGACACGGATACTGCAAGCTCCTGGGACACCCGACAGATGTTTTTC.

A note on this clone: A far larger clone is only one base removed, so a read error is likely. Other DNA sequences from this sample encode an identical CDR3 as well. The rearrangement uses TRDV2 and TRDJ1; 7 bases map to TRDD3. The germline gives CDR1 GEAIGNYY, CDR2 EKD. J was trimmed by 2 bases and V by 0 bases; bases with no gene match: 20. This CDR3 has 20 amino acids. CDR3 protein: CACDTAILTGELGRTDKLIF. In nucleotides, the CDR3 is TGTGCCTGTGACACCGCCATCCTTACTGGGGAATTGGGTCGAACCGATAAACTCATCTTT.

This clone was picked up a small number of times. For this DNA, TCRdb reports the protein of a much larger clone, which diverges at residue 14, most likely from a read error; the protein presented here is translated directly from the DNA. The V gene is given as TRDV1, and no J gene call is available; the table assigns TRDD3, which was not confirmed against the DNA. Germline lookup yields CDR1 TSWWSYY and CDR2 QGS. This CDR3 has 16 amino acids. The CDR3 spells CALGEHTGGSGDKPIF. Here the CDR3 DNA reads TGTGCTCTTGGGGAACATACTGGGGGATCTGGCGATAAACCCATCTTT.

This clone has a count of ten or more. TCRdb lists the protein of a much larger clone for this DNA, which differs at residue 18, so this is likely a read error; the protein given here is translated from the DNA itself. The CDR3 DNA sequence: TGTGCCTGTGACACCGTGGGGTCGACTGGGGGTTCTCCCTACACCGATAAACCCATCTTT. The encoded protein is CACDTVGSTGGSPYTDKPIF. TRDV2 is the V gene, and the J gene was not called; the table gives TRDD3 as D, unverified against the DNA. The V gene's germline CDR1 is GEAIGNYY and CDR2 EKD. The CDR3 spans 20 residues.

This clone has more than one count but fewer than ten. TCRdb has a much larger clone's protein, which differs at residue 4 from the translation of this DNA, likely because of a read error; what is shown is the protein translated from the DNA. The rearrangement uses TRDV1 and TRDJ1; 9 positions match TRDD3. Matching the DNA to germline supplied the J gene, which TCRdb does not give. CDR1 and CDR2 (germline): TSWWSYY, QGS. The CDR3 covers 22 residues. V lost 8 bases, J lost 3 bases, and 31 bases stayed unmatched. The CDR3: CALRVFNNILNWGTPSADKLIF. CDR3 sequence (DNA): TGTGCTCTTAGGGTCTTCAATAATATTCTAAACTGGGGGACACCATCAGCCGATAAACTCATCTTT.

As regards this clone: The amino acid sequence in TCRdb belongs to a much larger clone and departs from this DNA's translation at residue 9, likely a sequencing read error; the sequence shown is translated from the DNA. The CDR3 region has the DNA TGTGCTCTTGGGCGTCGCCGTTGGAGGACCGATAAACTCATCTTT. Translating gives CALGRRRWRTDKLIF. The chain is built from TRDV1 and TRDJ1; no reliable D call. TCRdb supplies no J gene; here it was assigned by aligning the nucleotide sequence to germline. Trimming removed 5 bases at V and 2 bases at J, with 15 bases between. The CDR3 runs 15 residues. In germline, CDR1 is TSWWSYY, CDR2 QGS.

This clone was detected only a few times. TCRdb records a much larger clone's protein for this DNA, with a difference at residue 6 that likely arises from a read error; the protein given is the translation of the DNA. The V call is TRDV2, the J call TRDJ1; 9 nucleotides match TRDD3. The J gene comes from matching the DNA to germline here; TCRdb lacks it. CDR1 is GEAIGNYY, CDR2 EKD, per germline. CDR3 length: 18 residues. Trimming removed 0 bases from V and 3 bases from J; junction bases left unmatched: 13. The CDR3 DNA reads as TGTGCCTGTGACACCCCCGGGGATACGCTTCCCGTCGCCGATAAACTCATCTTT. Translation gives CACDTPGDTLPVADKLIF.

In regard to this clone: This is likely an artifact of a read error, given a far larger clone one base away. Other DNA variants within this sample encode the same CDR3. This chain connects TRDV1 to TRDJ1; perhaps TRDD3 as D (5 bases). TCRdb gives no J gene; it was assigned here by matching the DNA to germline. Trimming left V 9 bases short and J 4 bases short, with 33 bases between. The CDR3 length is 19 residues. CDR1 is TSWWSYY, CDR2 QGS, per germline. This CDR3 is CALALPPLYGTERIDKLIF. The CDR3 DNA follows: TGTGCTCTCGCCCTCCCACCCTTATACGGGACTGAGCGTATCGATAAACTCATCTTT.

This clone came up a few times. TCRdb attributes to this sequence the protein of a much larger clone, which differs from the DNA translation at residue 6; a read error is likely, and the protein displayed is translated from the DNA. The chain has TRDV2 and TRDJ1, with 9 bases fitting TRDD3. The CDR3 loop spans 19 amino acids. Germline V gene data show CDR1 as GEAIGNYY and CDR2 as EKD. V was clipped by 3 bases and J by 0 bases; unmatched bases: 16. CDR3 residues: CACDSLRTGGPPYTDKLIF. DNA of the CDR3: TGTGCCTGTGACTCCTTACGTACTGGGGGACCCCCGTACACCGATAAACTCATCTTT.

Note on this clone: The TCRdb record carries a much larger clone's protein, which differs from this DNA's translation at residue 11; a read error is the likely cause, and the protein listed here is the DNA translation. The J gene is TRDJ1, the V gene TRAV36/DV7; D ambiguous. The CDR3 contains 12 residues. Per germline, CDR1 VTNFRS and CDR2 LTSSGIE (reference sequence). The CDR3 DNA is TGTGCTGTGGTGACGACCACCGATAAACTCACCTTT. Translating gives CAVVTTTDKLTF.

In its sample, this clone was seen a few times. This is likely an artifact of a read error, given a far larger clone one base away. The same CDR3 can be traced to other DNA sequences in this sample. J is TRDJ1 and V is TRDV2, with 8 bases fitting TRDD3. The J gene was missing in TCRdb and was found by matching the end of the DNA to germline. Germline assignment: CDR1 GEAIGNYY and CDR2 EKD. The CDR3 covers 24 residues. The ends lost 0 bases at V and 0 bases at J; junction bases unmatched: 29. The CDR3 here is CACDTVGPTPPSGGPPSYTDKLIF. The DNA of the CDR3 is TGTGCCTGTGACACCGTCGGTCCTACACCACCATCTGGGGGACCCCCCTCATACACCGATAAACTCATCTTT.

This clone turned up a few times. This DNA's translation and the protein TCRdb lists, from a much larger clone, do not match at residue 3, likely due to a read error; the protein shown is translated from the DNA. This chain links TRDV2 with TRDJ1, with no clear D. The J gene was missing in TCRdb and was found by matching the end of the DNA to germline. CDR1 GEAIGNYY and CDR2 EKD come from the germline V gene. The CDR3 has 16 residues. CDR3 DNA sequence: TGTGCCTTTGACACACACGGAGGTATTTACACCGATAAACTCATCTTT. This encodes CAFDTHGGIYTDKLIF.

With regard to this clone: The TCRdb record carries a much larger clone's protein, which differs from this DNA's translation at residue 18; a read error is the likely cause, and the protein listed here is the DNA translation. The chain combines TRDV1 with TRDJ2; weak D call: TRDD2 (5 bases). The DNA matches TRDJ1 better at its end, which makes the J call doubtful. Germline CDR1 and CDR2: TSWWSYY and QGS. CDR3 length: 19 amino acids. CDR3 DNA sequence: TGTGCTCTTGGGGAAAAATCGGCCTTCACTCAGCGGATGACAGCACAACTCATCTTT. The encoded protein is CALGEKSAFTQRMTAQLIF.

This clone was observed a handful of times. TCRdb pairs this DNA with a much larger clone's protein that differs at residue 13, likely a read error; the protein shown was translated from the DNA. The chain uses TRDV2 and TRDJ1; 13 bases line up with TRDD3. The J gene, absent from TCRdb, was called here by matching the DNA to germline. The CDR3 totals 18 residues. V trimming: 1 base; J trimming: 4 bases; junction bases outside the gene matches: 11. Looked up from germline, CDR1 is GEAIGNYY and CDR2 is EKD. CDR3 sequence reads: CACDTLLGDTRRDDKLIF. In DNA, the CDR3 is TGTGCCTGTGACACTTTACTGGGGGATACGCGACGTGACGATAAACTCATCTTT.

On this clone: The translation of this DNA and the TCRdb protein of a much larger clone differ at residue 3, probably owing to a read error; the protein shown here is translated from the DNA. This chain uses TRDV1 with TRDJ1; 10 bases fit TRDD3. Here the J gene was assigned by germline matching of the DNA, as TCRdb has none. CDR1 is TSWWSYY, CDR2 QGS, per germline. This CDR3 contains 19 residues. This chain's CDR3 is CAFGDPFPYWGIRSDKLIF. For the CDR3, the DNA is TGTGCTTTTGGGGACCCTTTCCCTTACTGGGGGATCAGGTCCGATAAACTCATCTTT.

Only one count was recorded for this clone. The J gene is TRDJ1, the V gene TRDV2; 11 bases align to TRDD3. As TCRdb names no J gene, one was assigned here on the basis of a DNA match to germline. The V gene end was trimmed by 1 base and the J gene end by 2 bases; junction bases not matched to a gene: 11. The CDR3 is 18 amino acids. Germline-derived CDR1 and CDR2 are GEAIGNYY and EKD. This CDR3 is CACDTAQLGDKTTDKLIF. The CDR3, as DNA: TGTGCCTGTGACACTGCCCAACTGGGGGATAAGACAACCGATAAACTCATCTTT.

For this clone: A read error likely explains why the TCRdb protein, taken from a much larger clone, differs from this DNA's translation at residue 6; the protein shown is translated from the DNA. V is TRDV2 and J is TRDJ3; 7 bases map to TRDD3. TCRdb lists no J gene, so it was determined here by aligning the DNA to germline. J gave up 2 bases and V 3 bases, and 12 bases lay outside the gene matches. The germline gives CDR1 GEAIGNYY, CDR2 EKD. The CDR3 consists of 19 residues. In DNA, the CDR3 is TGTGCCTGTGACCCTAGGGGATATCAGGGTGCCTGGGACACCCGACAGATGTTTTTC. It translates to CACDPRGYQGAWDTRQMFF.

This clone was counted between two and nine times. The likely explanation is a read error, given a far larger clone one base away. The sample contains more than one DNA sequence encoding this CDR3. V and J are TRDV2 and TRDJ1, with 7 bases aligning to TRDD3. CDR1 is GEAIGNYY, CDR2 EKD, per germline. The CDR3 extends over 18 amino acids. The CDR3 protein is CACDTGLGKGLGTDKLIF. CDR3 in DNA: TGTGCCTGTGACACCGGACTGGGGAAGGGTCTGGGCACCGATAAGCTCATCTTT.

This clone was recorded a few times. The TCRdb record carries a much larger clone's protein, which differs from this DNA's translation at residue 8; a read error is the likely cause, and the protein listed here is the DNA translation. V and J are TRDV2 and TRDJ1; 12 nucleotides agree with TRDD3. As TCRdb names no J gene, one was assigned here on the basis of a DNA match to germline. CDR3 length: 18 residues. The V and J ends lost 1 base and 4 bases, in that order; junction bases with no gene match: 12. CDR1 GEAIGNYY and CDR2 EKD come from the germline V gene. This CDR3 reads CACDTSPIWGIRSDKLIF. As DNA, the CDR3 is TGTGCCTGTGACACTTCTCCGATCTGGGGGATACGCAGCGATAAACTCATCTTT.

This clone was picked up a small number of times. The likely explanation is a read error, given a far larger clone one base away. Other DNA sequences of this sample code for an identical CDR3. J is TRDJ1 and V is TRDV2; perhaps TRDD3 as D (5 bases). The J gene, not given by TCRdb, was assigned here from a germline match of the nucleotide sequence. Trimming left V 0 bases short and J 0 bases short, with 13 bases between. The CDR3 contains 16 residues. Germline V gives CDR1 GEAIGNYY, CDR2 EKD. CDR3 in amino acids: CACDTVGSRYTDKLIF. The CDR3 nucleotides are TGTGCCTGTGACACCGTGGGGTCACGGTACACCGATAAACTCATCTTT.

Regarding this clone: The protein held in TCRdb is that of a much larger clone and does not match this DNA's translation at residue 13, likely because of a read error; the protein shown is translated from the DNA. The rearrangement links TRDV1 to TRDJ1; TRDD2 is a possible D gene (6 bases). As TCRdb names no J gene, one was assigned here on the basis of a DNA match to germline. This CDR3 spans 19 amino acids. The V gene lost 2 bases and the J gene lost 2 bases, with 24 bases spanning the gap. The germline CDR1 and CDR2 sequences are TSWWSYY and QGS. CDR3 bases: TGTGCTCTTGGGGAAATATCCTACGTAGGGATTAAGCGGACCGATAAACTCATCTTT. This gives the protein CALGEISYVGIKRTDKLIF.

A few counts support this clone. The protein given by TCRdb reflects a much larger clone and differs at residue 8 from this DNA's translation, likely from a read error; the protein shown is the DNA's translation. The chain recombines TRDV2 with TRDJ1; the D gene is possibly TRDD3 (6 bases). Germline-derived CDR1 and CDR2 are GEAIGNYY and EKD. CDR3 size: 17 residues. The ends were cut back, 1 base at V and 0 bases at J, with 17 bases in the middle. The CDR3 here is CACDTITRGFNTDKLIF. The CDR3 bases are TGTGCCTGTGACACTATTACTAGGGGATTTAACACCGATAAACTCATCTTT.